Only one count was recorded for the clone carrying this TCR beta chain. Germline CDR1 and CDR2: SQVTM and ANQGSEA. Trimming pared 7 bases from V and 2 bases from J, leaving 13 bases between. There are 13 residues in the CDR3. The data belong to a study of blood T cell repertoires in COVID-19. On the study more broadly: From the United States, Italy and Spain came samples of acute and convalescent COVID-19. T cells, B-cell-depleted T cells, or PBMCs provided the cDNA or gDNA that served as material.

How the authors handled the data: Researchers report that nucleated cell counts were estimated from reference gene primer amplification. Assay used: immunoSEQ multiplex PCR; TCRdb lists only in-frame clones, some missing. V, J and clone size are taken as reported in that table, and D and trimming were inferred from the DNA itself. The data contain around 130,000 clones, more than 75% of them singletons. Sequencing input: peripheral blood. The rearrangement links TRBV29-1 to TRBJ2-3; D is unclear. The sequence was collected from a man between 65 and 79 years old with active COVID-19. CDR3 sequence (DNA): TGCAGCGCACCCTATTCCCCCACAGATACGCAGTATTTT. It specifies CSAPYSPTDTQYF.